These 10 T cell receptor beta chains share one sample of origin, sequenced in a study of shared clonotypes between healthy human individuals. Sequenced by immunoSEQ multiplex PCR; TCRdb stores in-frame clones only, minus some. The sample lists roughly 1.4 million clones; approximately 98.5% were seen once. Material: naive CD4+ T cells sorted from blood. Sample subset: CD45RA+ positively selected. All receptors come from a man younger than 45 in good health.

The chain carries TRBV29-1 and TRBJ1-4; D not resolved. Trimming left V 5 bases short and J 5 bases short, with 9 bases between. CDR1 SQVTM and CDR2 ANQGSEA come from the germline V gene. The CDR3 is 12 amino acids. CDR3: CSVCWSNEKLFF. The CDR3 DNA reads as TGCAGCGTTTGTTGGAGCAATGAAAAACTGTTTTTT.

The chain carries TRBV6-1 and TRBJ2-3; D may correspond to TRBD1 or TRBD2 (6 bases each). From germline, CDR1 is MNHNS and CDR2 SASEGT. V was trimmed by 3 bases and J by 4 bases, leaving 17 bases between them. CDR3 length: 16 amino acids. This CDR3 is CASSEGNGGGADTQYF. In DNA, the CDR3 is TGTGCCAGCAGTGAGGGTAATGGAGGGGGAGCAGATACGCAGTATTTT.

CDR3 amino acids: CASSFFTGLAGNEQFF. The CDR3 nucleotides are TGCGCCAGCAGCTTTTTTACAGGACTAGCGGGAAATGAGCAGTTCTTC. The J gene is TRBJ2-1, the V gene TRBV5-1; 12 nucleotides align to TRBD2. Losses at the gene ends were 2 bases for V and 7 bases for J; bases not matched to a gene: 7. Per germline, CDR1 SGHRS and CDR2 YFSETQ. The CDR3 loop spans 16 amino acids.

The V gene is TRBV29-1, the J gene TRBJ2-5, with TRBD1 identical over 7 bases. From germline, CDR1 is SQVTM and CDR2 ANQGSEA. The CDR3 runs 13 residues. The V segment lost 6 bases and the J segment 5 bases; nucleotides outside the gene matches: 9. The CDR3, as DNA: TGCAGCGTCCTGACAGGGAGAGGGGAGACCCAGTACTTC. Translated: CSVLTGRGETQYF.

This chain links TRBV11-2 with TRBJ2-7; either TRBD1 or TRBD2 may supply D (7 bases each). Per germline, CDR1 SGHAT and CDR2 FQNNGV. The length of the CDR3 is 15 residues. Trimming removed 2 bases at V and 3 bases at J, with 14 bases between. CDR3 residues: CASSLPAGQHYEQYF. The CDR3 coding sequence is TGTGCCAGCAGCTTACCAGCGGGACAGCACTACGAGCAGTACTTC.

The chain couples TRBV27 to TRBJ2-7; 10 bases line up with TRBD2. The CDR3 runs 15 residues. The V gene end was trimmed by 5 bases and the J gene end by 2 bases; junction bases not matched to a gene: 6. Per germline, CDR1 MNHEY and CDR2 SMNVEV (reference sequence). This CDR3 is CASSPLAGATYEQYF. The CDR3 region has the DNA TGTGCCAGCAGTCCCCTAGCGGGAGCCACCTACGAGCAGTACTTC.

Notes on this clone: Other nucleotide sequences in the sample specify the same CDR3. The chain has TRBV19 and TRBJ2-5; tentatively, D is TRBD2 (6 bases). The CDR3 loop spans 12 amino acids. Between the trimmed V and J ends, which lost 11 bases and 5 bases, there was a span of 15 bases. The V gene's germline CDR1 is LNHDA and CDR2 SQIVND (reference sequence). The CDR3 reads CASSGGAETQYF. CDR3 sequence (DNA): TGTGCCTCATCAGGCGGGGCTGAGACCCAGTACTTC.

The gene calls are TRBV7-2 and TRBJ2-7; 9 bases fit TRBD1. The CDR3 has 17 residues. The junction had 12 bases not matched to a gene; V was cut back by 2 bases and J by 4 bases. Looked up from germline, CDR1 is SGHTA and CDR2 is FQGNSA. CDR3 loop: CASSLKTSGTGLYEQYF. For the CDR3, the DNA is TGTGCCAGCAGCTTAAAAACGTCCGGGACAGGGTTATACGAGCAGTACTTC. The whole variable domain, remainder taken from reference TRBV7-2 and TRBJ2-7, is GAGVSQSPSNKVTEKGKDVELRCDPISGHTALYWYRQSLGQGLEFLIYFQGNSAPDKSGLPSDRFSAERTGGSVSTLTIQRTQQEDSAVYLCASSLKTSGTGLYEQYFGPGTRLTVT.

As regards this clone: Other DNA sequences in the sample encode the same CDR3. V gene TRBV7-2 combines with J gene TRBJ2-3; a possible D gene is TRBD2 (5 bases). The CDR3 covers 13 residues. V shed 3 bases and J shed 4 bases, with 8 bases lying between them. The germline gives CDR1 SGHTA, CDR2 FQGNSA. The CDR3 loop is CASSLAGSDTQYF. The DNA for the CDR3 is TGTGCCAGCAGCTTGGCGGGCTCAGATACGCAGTATTTT.

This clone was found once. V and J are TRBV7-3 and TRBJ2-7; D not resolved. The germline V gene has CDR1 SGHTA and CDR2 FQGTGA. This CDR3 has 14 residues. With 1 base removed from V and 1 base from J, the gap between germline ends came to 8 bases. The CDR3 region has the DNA TGTGCCAGCAGCTTAATGGGTGGGTCCTACGAGCAGTACTTC. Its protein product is CASSLMGGSYEQYF.